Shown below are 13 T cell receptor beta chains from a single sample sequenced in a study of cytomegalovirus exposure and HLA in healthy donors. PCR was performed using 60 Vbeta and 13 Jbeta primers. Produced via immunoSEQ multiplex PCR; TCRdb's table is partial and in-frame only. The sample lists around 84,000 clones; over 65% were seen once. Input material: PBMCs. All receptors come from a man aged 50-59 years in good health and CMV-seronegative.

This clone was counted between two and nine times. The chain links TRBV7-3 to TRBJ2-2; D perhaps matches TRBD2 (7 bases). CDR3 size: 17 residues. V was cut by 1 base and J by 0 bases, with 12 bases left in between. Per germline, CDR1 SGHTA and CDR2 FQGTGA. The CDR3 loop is CASSLRAGAPNTGELFF. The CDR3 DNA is TGTGCCAGCAGCTTAAGGGCGGGGGCTCCGAACACCGGGGAGCTGTTTTTT.

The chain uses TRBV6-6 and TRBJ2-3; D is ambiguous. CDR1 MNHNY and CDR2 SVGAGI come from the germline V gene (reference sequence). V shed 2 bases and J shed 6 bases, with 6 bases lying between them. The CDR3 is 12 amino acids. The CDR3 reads CASSYVVDTQYF. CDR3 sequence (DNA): TGTGCCAGCAGTTACGTCGTTGATACGCAGTATTTT.

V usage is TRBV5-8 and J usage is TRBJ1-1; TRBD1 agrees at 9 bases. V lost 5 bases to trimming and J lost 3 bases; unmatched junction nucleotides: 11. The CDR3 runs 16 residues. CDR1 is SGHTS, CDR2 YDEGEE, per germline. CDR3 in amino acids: CASSSGTGKGDTEAFF. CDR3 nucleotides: TGTGCCAGCAGTTCCGGGACAGGGAAGGGGGACACTGAAGCTTTCTTT.

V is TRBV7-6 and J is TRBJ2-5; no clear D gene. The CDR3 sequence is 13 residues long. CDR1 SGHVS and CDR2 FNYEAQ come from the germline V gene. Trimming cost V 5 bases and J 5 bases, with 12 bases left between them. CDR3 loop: CASSQRWLETQYF. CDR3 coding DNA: TGTGCCAGCAGCCAACGGTGGTTGGAGACCCAGTACTTC.

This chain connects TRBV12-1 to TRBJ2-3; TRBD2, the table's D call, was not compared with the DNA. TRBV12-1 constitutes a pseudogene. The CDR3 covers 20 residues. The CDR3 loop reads CASLLPTTQSGGTSTDTQYF. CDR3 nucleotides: TGTGCCAGCCTGTTACCCACAACCCAAAGCGGGGGGACTAGCACAGATACGCAGTATTTT.

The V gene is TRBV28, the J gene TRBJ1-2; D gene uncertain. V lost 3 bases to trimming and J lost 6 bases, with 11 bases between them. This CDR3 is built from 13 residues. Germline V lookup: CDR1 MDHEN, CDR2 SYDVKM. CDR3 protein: CASSLGTLNGYTF. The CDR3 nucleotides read TGTGCCAGCAGTTTGGGCACCCTCAATGGCTACACCTTC.

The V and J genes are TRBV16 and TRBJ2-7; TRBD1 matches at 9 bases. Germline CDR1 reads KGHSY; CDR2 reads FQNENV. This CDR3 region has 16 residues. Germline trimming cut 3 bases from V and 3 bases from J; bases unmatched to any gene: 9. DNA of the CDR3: TGTGCCAGCAGCCACCCGACAGGGGGAGGCCGCTACGAGCAGTACTTC. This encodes CASSHPTGGGRYEQYF.

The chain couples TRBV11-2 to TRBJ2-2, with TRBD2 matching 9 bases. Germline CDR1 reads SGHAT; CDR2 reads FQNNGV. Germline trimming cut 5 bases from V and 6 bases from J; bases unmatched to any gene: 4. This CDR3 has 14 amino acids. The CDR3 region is CASSLKRGAGELFF. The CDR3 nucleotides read TGTGCCAGCAGCCTCAAGCGGGGGGCCGGGGAGCTGTTTTTT.

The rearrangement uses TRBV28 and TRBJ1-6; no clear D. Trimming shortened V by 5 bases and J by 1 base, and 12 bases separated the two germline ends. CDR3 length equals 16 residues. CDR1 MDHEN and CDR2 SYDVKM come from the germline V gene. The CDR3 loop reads CASSPLTESYNSPLHF. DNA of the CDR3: TGTGCCAGCAGTCCTCTAACCGAGTCCTATAATTCACCCCTCCACTTT.

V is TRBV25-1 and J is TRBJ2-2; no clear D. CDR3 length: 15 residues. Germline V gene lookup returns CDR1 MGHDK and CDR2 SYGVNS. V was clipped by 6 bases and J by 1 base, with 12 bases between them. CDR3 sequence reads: CASRGPAGNTGELFF. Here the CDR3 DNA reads TGTGCCAGCAGGGGTCCTGCAGGGAACACCGGGGAGCTGTTTTTT.

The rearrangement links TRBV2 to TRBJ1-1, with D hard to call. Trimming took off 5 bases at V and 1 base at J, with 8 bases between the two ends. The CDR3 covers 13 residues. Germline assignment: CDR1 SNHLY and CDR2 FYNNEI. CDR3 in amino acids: CASSRGPNTEAFF. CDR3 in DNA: TGTGCCAGCAGTCGAGGCCCGAACACTGAAGCTTTCTTT.

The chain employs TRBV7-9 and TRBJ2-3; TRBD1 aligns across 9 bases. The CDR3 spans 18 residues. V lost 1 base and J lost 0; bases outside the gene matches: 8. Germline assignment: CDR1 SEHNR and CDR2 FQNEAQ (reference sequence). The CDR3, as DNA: TGTGCCAGCAGCTTAGGCCCGGGACAGGGTTCTAGCACAGATACGCAGTATTTT. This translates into CASSLGPGQGSSTDTQYF.

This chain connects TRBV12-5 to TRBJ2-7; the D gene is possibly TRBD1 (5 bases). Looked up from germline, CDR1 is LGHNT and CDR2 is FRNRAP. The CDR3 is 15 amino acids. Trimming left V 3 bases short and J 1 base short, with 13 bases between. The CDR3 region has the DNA TGTGCTAGTGGTTTAAGAAAGGGGCCGTCCTACGAGCAGTACTTC. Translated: CASGLRKGPSYEQYF.